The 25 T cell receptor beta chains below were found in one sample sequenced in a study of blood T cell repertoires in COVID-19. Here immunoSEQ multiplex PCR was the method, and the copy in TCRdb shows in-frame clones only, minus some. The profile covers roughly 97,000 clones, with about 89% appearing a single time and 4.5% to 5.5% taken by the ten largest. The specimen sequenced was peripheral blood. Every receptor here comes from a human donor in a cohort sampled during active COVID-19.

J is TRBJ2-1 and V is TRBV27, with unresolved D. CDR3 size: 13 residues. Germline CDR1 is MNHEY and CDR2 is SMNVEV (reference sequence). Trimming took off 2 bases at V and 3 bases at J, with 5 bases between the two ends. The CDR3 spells CASSLGSYNEQFF. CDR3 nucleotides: TGTGCCAGCAGTTTAGGCAGCTACAATGAGCAGTTCTTC.

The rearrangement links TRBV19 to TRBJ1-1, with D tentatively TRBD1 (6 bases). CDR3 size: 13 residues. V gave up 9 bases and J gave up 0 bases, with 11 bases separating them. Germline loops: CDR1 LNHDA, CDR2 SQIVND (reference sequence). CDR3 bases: TGTGCCAGCAGGGGACGGATGAACACTGAAGCTTTCTTT. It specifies CASRGRMNTEAFF.

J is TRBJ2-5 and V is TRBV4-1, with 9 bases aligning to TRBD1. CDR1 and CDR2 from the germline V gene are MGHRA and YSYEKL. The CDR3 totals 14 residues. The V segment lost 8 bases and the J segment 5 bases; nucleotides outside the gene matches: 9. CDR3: CASDRGGTGETQYF. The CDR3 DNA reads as TGCGCCAGCGACAGGGGGGGAACTGGGGAGACCCAGTACTTC.

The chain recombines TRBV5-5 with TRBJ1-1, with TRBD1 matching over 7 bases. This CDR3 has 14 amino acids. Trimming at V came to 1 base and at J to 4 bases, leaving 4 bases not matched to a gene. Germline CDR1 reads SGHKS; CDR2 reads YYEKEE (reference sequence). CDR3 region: CASSLTGAGTEAFF. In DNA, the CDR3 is TGTGCCAGCAGCTTGACAGGGGCTGGCACTGAAGCTTTCTTT.

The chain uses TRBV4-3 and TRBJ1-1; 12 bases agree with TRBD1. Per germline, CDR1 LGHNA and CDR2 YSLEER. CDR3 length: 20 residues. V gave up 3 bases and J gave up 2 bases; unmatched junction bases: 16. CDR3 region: CASSQRGTGTGGLRNTEAFF. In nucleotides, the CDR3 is TGCGCCAGCAGCCAGCGGGGAACCGGGACAGGGGGCCTCCGAAACACTGAAGCTTTCTTT.

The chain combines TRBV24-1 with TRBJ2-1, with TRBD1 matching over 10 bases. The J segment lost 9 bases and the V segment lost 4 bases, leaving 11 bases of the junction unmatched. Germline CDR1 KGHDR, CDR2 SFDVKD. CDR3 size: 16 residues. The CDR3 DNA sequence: TGTGCCACCAGTGACTCCGGGACAGGGGCCATCGGTGAGCAGTTCTTC. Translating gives CATSDSGTGAIGEQFF.

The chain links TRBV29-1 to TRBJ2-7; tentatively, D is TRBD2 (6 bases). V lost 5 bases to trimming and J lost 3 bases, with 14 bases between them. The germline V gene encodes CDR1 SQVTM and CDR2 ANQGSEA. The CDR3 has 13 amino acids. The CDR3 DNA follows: TGCAGCGTTCACGGCGGGACCGTCTACGAGCAGTACTTC. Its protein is CSVHGGTVYEQYF.

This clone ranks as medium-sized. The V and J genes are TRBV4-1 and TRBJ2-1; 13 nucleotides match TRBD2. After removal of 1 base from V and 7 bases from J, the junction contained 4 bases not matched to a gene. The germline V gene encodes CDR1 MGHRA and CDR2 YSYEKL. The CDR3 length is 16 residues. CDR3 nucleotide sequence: TGCGCCAGCAGCCAAGGGACTAGCGGGAGTCTAAATGAGCAGTTCTTC. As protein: CASSQGTSGSLNEQFF.

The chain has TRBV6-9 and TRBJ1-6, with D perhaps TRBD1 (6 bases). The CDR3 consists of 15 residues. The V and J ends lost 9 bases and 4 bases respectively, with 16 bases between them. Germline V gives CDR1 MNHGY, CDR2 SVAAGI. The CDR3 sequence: CARPMDSRYNSPLHF. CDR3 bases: TGTGCCAGACCTATGGACAGCCGATATAATTCACCCCTCCACTTT.

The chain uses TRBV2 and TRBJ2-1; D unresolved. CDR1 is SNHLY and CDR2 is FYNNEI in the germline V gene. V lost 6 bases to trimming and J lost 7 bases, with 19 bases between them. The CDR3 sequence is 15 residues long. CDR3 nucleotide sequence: TGTGCCAGCAGGCAAGGTAGCTCTCGAGGAAATGAGCAGTTCTTC. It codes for CASRQGSSRGNEQFF.

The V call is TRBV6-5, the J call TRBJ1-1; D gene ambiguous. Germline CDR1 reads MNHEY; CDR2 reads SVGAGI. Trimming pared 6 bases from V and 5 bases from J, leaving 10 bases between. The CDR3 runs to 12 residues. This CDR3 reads CASRAAGTEAFF. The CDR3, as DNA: TGTGCCAGCAGAGCGGCGGGAACTGAAGCTTTCTTT.

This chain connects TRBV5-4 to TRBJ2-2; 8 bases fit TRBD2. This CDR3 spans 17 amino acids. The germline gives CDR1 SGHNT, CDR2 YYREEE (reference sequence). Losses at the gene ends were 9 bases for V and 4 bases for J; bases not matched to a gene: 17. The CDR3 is CATTNADLAGRTGELFF. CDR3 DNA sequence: TGTGCCACCACGAACGCCGACTTAGCGGGGCGCACCGGGGAGCTGTTTTTT.

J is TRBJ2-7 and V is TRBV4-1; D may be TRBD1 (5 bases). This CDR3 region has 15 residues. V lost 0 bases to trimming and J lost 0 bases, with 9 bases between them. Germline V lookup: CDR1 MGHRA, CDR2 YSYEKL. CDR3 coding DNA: TGCGCCAGCAGCCAAGAAATACAGGCCTCCTACGAGCAGTACTTC. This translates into CASSQEIQASYEQYF.

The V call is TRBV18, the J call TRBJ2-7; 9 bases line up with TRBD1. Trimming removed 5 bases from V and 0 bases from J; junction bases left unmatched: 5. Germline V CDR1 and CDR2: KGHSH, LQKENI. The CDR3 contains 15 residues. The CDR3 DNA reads TGTGCCAGCTCATCGACAGGGGGGAGCTCCTACGAGCAGTACTTC. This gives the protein CASSSTGGSSYEQYF.

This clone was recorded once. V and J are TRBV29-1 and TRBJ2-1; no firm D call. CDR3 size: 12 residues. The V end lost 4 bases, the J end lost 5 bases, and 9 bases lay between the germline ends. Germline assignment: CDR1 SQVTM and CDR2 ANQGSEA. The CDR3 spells CSVGGGNNEQFF. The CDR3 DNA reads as TGCAGCGTTGGAGGCGGAAACAATGAGCAGTTCTTC.

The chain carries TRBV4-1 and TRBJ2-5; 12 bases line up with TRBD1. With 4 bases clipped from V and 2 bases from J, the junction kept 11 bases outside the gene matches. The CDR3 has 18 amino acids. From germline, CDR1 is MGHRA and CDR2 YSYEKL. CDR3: CASSLRDRGRFGQETQYF. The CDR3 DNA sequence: TGCGCCAGCAGCCTTCGGGACAGGGGGCGATTCGGACAAGAGACCCAGTACTTC.

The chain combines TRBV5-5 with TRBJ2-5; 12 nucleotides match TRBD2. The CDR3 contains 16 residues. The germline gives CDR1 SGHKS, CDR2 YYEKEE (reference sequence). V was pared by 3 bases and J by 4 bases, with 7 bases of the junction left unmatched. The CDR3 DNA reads TGTGCCAGCAGCTCGACTAGCGGGAGATCGACAGAGACCCAGTACTTC. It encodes CASSSTSGRSTETQYF.

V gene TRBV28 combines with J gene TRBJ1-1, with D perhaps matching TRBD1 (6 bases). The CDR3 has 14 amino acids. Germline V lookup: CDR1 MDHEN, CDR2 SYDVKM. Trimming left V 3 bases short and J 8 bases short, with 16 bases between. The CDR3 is CASSLTGFSAEAFF. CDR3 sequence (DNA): TGTGCCAGCAGTTTGACAGGTTTTTCGGCGGAAGCTTTCTTT.

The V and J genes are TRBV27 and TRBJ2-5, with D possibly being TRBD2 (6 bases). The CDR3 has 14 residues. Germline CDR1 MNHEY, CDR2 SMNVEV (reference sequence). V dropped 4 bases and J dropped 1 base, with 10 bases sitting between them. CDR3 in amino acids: CASSSGRGQETQYF. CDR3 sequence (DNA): TGTGCCAGCAGTTCCGGGCGGGGCCAAGAGACCCAGTACTTC.

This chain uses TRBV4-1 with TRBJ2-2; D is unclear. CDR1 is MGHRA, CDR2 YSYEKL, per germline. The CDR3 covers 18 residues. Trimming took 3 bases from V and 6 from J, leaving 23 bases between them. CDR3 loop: CASSHILNIQALAGELFF. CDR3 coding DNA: TGCGCCAGCAGCCATATTCTCAATATTCAGGCACTGGCCGGGGAGCTGTTTTTT.

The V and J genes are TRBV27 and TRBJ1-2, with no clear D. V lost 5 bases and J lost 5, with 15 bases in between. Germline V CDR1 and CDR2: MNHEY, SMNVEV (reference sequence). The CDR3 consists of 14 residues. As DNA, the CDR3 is TGTGCCAGCAGTCCCGGGGTGGACCTATATGGCTACACCTTC. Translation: CASSPGVDLYGYTF.

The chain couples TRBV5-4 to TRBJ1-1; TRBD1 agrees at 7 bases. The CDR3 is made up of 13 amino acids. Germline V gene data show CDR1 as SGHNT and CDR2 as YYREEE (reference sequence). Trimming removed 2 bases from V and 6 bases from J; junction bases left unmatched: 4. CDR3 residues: CASSFDRDSEAFF. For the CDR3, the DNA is TGTGCCAGCAGCTTTGACAGGGATTCTGAAGCTTTCTTT.

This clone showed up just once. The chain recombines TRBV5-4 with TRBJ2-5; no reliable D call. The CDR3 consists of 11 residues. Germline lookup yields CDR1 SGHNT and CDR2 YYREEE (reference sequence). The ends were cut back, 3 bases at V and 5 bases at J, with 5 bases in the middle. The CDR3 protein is CASSSVETQYF. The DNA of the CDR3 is TGTGCCAGCAGCTCGGTGGAGACCCAGTACTTC.

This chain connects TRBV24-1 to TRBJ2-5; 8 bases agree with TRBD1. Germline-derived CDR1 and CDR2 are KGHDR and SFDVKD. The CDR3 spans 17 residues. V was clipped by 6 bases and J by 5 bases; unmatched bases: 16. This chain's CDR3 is CATSYGRTGQVSETQYF. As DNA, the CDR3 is TGTGCCACCAGTTACGGACGGACAGGGCAGGTTTCCGAGACCCAGTACTTC.

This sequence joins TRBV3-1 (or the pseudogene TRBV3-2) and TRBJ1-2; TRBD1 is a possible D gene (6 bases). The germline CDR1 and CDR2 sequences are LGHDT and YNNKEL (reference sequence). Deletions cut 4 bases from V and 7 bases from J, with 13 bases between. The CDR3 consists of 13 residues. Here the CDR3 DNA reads TGTGCCAGCAGCCCGGACAGTGCGCGTGGCTACACCTTC. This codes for CASSPDSARGYTF.